These 28 T cell receptor beta chains were all obtained from the same sample, sequenced in a study of response to subunit inactivated influenza vaccine. TCRdb analysed the RT-PCR reads with MiXCR anew, one entry per CDR3 protein. The sample holds approximately 480,000 distinct CDR3 sequences, over 9.5% seen once. The sample here was PBMCs from blood, taken 45 days after vaccination. These receptors all stem from a man aged 50-59 years who received an inactivated influenza vaccine.

This chain uses TRBV25-1 with TRBJ1-1; D is perhaps TRBD1 (5 bases). Looked up from germline, CDR1 is MGHDK and CDR2 is SYGVNS. This CDR3 region has 15 residues. V was shortened by 3 bases and J by 0 bases, with 11 bases between the two germline ends. The CDR3 nucleotides are TGTGCCAGCAGTGAGGTGGGGGGAGTGAACACTGAAGCTTTCTTT. It codes for CASSEVGGVNTEAFF.

The chain combines TRBV6-5 with TRBJ2-5; D gene unclear. The CDR3 has 14 residues. V lost 0 bases, J lost 0 bases, and 5 bases lay in between. Germline loops: CDR1 MNHEY, CDR2 SVGAGI. CDR3 DNA: TGTGCCAGCAGTTACTCGGGCAACCAAGAGACCCAGTACTTC. Its protein is CASSYSGNQETQYF.

This clonotype was picked up a small number of times. The chain carries TRBV12-3 or TRBV12-4 and TRBJ2-2; 7 bases fit TRBD1. Losses at the gene ends were 5 bases for V and 5 bases for J; bases not matched to a gene: 8. CDR3 length: 15 residues. In DNA, the CDR3 is TGTGCCAGCAGTCCAGGACAGGCCTTAACCGGGGAGCTGTTTTTT. Residues: CASSPGQALTGELFF.

The V and J genes are TRBV12-3 or TRBV12-4 and TRBJ1-5; D might be TRBD1 (5 bases). CDR3 length: 15 amino acids. Between the trimmed V and J ends, which lost 3 bases and 4 bases, there was a span of 13 bases. The CDR3 reads CASSLQGPPNQPQHF. In DNA form, the CDR3 reads TGTGCCAGCAGTTTGCAGGGCCCACCGAATCAGCCCCAGCATTTT.

This clonotype was picked up a small number of times. The chain carries TRBV5-4 and TRBJ2-6, with unresolved D. V lost 0 bases to trimming and J lost 8 bases, with 12 bases between them. The CDR3 contains 15 residues. The germline CDR1 and CDR2 sequences are SGHNT and YYREEE (reference sequence). CDR3 amino acids: CASSLEALSSNVLTF. The CDR3 region has the DNA TGTGCCAGCAGCTTGGAAGCACTGTCGTCCAACGTCCTGACTTTC.

This clonotype showed up many times. V gene TRBV7-2 combines with J gene TRBJ1-1; D call uncertain. The CDR3 runs 13 residues. The germline V gene has CDR1 SGHTA and CDR2 FQGNSA. V was trimmed by 3 bases and J by 1 base, leaving 6 bases between them. This CDR3 is CASSFTANTEAFF. The CDR3 DNA sequence: TGTGCCAGCAGCTTTACCGCGAACACTGAAGCTTTCTTT.

The chain combines TRBV7-9 with TRBJ1-2; the D gene is possibly TRBD1 (5 bases). Germline values: CDR1 SEHNR, CDR2 FQNEAQ (reference sequence). CDR3 length: 16 amino acids. Trimming removed 1 base from V and 4 bases from J, with 16 bases in between. The CDR3 sequence is CASSLGTPTEIYGYTF. CDR3 in DNA: TGTGCCAGCAGCTTAGGTACTCCGACAGAAATCTATGGCTACACCTTC.

The rearrangement links TRBV12-3 or TRBV12-4 to TRBJ2-7; 10 bases map to TRBD2. This CDR3 spans 17 amino acids. The V gene end was trimmed by 0 bases and the J gene end by 6 bases; junction bases not matched to a gene: 11. The CDR3 reads CASSLAGGLAARSEQYF. DNA for the CDR3: TGTGCCAGCAGTTTAGCGGGTGGACTAGCGGCAAGATCCGAGCAGTACTTC.

This clonotype was seen more than once but under ten times. This chain connects TRBV28 to TRBJ2-7; D gene ambiguous. The V and J ends lost 2 bases and 2 bases respectively, with 7 bases between them. The CDR3 loop spans 13 amino acids. CDR1 is MDHEN, CDR2 SYDVKM, per germline. CDR3: CASSLIGTYEQYF. The CDR3 nucleotides read TGTGCCAGCAGTTTAATTGGTACCTACGAGCAGTACTTC.

This chain joins TRBV5-1 and TRBJ2-1; D possibly uses TRBD1 or TRBD2 (6 bases each). This CDR3 is 16 amino acids long. With 0 bases removed from V and 3 bases from J, the gap between germline ends came to 13 bases. Germline loops: CDR1 SGHRS, CDR2 YFSETQ. CDR3 nucleotide sequence: TGCGCCAGCAGCTTGGGGTCCGGGGGCCACTACAATGAGCAGTTCTTC. Translated: CASSLGSGGHYNEQFF.

The rearrangement joins TRBV6-2 or TRBV6-3 to TRBJ2-2, with D uncertain. This CDR3 is built from 15 residues. From germline, CDR1 is MNHEY and CDR2 SVGEGT. Trimming cost V 2 bases and J 1 base, with 8 bases left between them. In DNA form, the CDR3 reads TGTGCCAGCAGTTACCCCTACAGGAACACCGGGGAGCTGTTTTTT. Translating gives CASSYPYRNTGELFF.

This clonotype was counted only a few times. The chain recombines TRBV11-2 with TRBJ2-2, with 8 bases fitting TRBD1. With V trimmed by 7 bases and J by 5 bases, 3 bases remained unmatched. Per the germline V gene, CDR1 is SGHAT and CDR2 is FQNNGV. The CDR3 consists of 13 residues. For the CDR3, the DNA is TGTGCCAGCAAGGGACAGGTGACCGGGGAGCTGTTTTTT. Protein sequence: CASKGQVTGELFF.

This clonotype was observed at least ten times. The chain combines TRBV28 with TRBJ2-7; 9 positions agree with TRBD1. After removal of 5 bases from V and 5 bases from J, the junction contained 4 bases not matched to a gene. This CDR3 contains 13 residues. CDR1 and CDR2 (germline): MDHEN, SYDVKM. CDR3 in DNA: TGTGCCAGCAGTCGGACAGGGGACCACGAGCAGTACTTC. This gives the protein CASSRTGDHEQYF.

This clonotype has a handful of counts. The rearrangement uses TRBV5-1 and TRBJ1-1, with D maybe TRBD1 (5 bases). The CDR3 extends over 16 amino acids. The germline V and J ends were trimmed by 4 bases and 0 bases, with 16 bases remaining between them. The germline V gene encodes CDR1 SGHRS and CDR2 YFSETQ. The CDR3 loop reads CASSTDSWGMNTEAFF. Here the CDR3 DNA reads TGCGCCAGCAGCACGGACTCTTGGGGCATGAACACTGAAGCTTTCTTT.

This clonotype was picked up a small number of times. The rearrangement uses TRBV27 and TRBJ2-6, with TRBD1 identical over 7 bases. The CDR3 is 14 residues long. The germline gives CDR1 MNHEY, CDR2 SMNVEV (reference sequence). The ends lost 7 bases at V and 2 bases at J; junction bases unmatched: 2. The CDR3 DNA is TGTGCCAGCAATCAGGGGGCTGGGGCCAACGTCCTGACTTTC. Its protein is CASNQGAGANVLTF.

This clonotype appeared a few times. The rearrangement links TRBV5-5 to TRBJ1-5; D unresolved. The CDR3 runs 14 residues. V lost 0 bases, J lost 2 bases, and 6 bases lay in between. Germline lookup yields CDR1 SGHKS and CDR2 YYEKEE (reference sequence). CDR3 loop: CASSLGEGNQPQHF. CDR3 nucleotides: TGTGCCAGCAGCTTGGGGGAGGGCAATCAGCCCCAGCATTTT.

Only a few counts were recorded for this clonotype. This sequence joins TRBV10-3 and TRBJ2-2; 11 positions match TRBD2. CDR1 and CDR2 (germline): ENHRY, SYGVKD. The V segment lost 4 bases and the J segment 5 bases; nucleotides outside the gene matches: 6. There are 16 residues in the CDR3. CDR3 coding DNA: TGTGCCATCAGTGGTAGCGGGAGGGGAAGTACCGGGGAGCTGTTTTTT. It translates to CAISGSGRGSTGELFF.

This clonotype was counted between two and nine times. V is TRBV6-6 and J is TRBJ1-6; maybe TRBD1 (5 bases). CDR1 and CDR2 (germline): MNHNY, SVGAGI (reference sequence). Trimming took off 4 bases at V and 7 bases at J, with 8 bases between the two ends. This CDR3 is 13 amino acids long. The DNA of the CDR3 is TGTGCCAGCAGTTCGACAGAAAATTCACCCCTCCACTTT. This translates into CASSSTENSPLHF.

This clonotype was seen only a few times. This chain links TRBV29-1 with TRBJ2-1; TRBD2 agrees at 7 bases. V lost 4 bases, J lost 0 bases, and 9 bases stayed unmatched. Germline V gene sequence: CDR1 SQVTM, CDR2 ANQGSEA. The CDR3 has 16 amino acids. CDR3 in amino acids: CSVGTWASGSYNEQFF. For the CDR3, the DNA is TGCAGCGTTGGGACATGGGCTAGCGGCTCCTACAATGAGCAGTTCTTC.

This clonotype was seen ten or more times. The CDR3 DNA sequence: TGTGCCAGCAGCTACGGACAGGGTGCCACTGAAGCTTTCTTT. Encoded protein: CASSYGQGATEAFF. The chain recombines TRBV5-4 with TRBJ1-1; 8 bases agree with TRBD1. The CDR3 extends over 14 amino acids. Germline CDR1 and CDR2: SGHNT and YYREEE (reference sequence). With 3 bases clipped from V and 4 bases from J, the junction kept 5 bases outside the gene matches.

This clonotype was observed a few times. The chain couples TRBV28 to TRBJ2-1; no definite D call. Trimming shortened V by 1 base and J by 12 bases, and 13 bases separated the two germline ends. This CDR3 contains 13 residues. CDR1 is MDHEN, CDR2 SYDVKM, per germline. The CDR3 nucleotides are TGTGCCAGCAGTTTATCCACACGGATTTCGCAGTTCTTC. The encoded protein is CASSLSTRISQFF.

This clonotype occurred a few times. This chain uses TRBV12-3 or TRBV12-4 with TRBJ2-5, with 10 bases aligning to TRBD2. The CDR3 totals 14 residues. The J segment lost 7 bases and the V segment lost 0 bases, leaving 2 bases of the junction unmatched. This CDR3 reads CASSLAPSGGTQYF. The CDR3 coding sequence is TGTGCCAGCAGTTTAGCGCCTAGCGGGGGGACCCAGTACTTC.

V gene TRBV19 combines with J gene TRBJ2-7; 7 bases are shared with TRBD1. The ends lost 3 bases at V and 0 bases at J; junction bases unmatched: 5. Germline CDR1 is LNHDA and CDR2 is SQIVND (reference sequence). CDR3 length: 15 residues. In nucleotides, the CDR3 is TGTGCCAGTAGTATTGGGGCAGGGGGCTCCTACGAGCAGTACTTC. Translation gives CASSIGAGGSYEQYF.

This clonotype was recorded many times. This rearrangement joins TRBV6-5 to TRBJ1-2; no reliable D call. The germline gives CDR1 MNHEY, CDR2 SVGAGI. The CDR3 runs 13 residues. V was clipped by 0 bases and J by 8 bases, with 10 bases between them. The CDR3, as DNA: TGTGCCAGCAGTTACTCCGGGCAGGAGGGCTACACCTTC. Translation gives CASSYSGQEGYTF.

The rearrangement links TRBV10-3 to TRBJ1-2; 7 bases fit TRBD1. Germline V gene sequence: CDR1 ENHRY, CDR2 SYGVKD. CDR3 length equals 14 residues. With 4 bases clipped from V and 4 bases from J, the junction kept 6 bases outside the gene matches. The CDR3 DNA sequence: TGTGCCATCAGTGGAGGGGGCGCGGGCTATGGCTACACCTTC. It yields the protein CAISGGGAGYGYTF.

V usage is TRBV6-2 or TRBV6-3 and J usage is TRBJ2-7; 10 nucleotides match TRBD2. The V segment lost 6 bases and the J segment 0 bases; nucleotides outside the gene matches: 5. The CDR3 has 15 residues. Germline CDR1 MNHEY, CDR2 SVGEGT. The CDR3 coding sequence is TGTGCCAGCAGGAGGCTAGCGGGGGACTCCTACGAGCAGTACTTC. It codes for CASRRLAGDSYEQYF.

A word on this clonotype: One junction end does not reproduce the germline sequence, and a read error may be involved. This CDR3 is CASSIARASEQFF. The CDR3 nucleotides are TGTGCTAGCAGCATAGCTCGGGCGAGTGAGCAGTTCTTC. V is TRBV7-7 and J is TRBJ2-1; unclear D gene. CDR1 and CDR2 from the germline V gene are SSHAT and FNYEAQ (reference sequence). This CDR3 is 13 amino acids long.

V is TRBV6-1 and J is TRBJ1-2; 7 bases fit TRBD1. This CDR3 spans 15 amino acids. In germline, CDR1 is MNHNS, CDR2 SASEGT. V shed 6 bases and J 2 bases; nucleotides not matched to a gene: 9. CDR3 sequence: CASRKGQLRNYGYTF. For the CDR3, the DNA is TGTGCCAGCAGGAAGGGACAGCTCCGAAACTATGGCTACACCTTC.